A single sample is the source of the 7 T cell receptor beta chains below, sequenced in a study of cytomegalovirus exposure and HLA in healthy donors. Vbeta (60) and Jbeta (13) primers were used in the PCR. Using immunoSEQ multiplex PCR, the repertoire was profiled, and TCRdb retains in-frame clones only, with some absent. The table records fewer than 200,000 clones, 65% to 90% of them present only once. The sample consisted of PBMCs. These receptors were obtained from a girl aged 2-15 years in good health and CMV-seropositive.

The chain has TRBV14 and TRBJ2-1; the D gene is possibly TRBD1 (6 bases). The CDR3 is made up of 15 amino acids. Per the germline V gene, CDR1 is SGHDN and CDR2 is FVKESK. V was cut by 6 bases and J by 4 bases, with 16 bases left in between. CDR3 loop: CASSPSQGKYNEQFF. CDR3 nucleotides: TGTGCCAGCAGTCCCAGCCAGGGGAAATACAATGAGCAGTTCTTC.

The V gene is TRBV6-1, the J gene TRBJ2-1; 8 bases map to TRBD2. Looked up from germline, CDR1 is MNHNS and CDR2 is SASEGT. J lost 9 bases, V lost 2 bases, and 6 bases had no gene match. The CDR3 is 14 amino acids. The CDR3: CASSELLAVGEQFF. CDR3 sequence (DNA): TGTGCCAGCAGTGAACTACTAGCGGTAGGTGAGCAGTTCTTC.

This clone was observed a single time. The rearrangement links TRBV7-2 to TRBJ1-5, with D perhaps matching TRBD1 (5 bases). Trimming shortened V by 0 bases and J by 1 base, and 7 bases separated the two germline ends. CDR1 SGHTA and CDR2 FQGNSA come from the germline V gene. CDR3 length: 15 residues. In DNA form, the CDR3 reads TGTGCCAGCAGCTTAGCCCAGGGAAGCAATCAGCCCCAGCATTTT. Translation: CASSLAQGSNQPQHF.

The rearrangement uses TRBV11-3 and TRBJ2-7, with TRBD1 identical over 7 bases. Per the germline V gene, CDR1 is SGHNT and CDR2 is YENEEA. The CDR3 runs to 15 residues. V lost 5 bases and J lost 0; bases outside the gene matches: 7. This chain's CDR3 is CASSQLGQFSYEQYF. In DNA form, the CDR3 reads TGTGCCAGCAGCCAACTGGGACAGTTCTCCTACGAGCAGTACTTC.

The V and J genes are TRBV14 and TRBJ2-5, with D possibly matching TRBD2 (5 bases). The CDR3 has 15 amino acids. V lost 1 base and J lost 4, with 13 bases in between. Germline lookup yields CDR1 SGHDN and CDR2 FVKESK. For the CDR3, the DNA is TGTGCCAGCAGCCAAGGCGAGGGCCGCAGAGAGACCCAGTACTTC. It codes for CASSQGEGRRETQYF.

The V call is TRBV10-3, the J call TRBJ2-5; D unclear. Trimming took 6 bases from V and 0 from J, leaving 8 bases between them. Germline V gives CDR1 ENHRY, CDR2 SYGVKD. This CDR3 has 13 residues. The CDR3 bases are TGTGCCATCAGCCCCTCCGACCAAGAGACCCAGTACTTC. Its protein is CAISPSDQETQYF.

This rearrangement joins TRBV12-5 to TRBJ2-3; 8 bases line up with TRBD1. Trimming cost V 4 bases and J 0 bases; bases outside gene matches: 0. The CDR3 length is 14 residues. Germline CDR1 and CDR2: LGHNT and FRNRAP. The CDR3 protein is CASGWDRSTDTQYF. In DNA, the CDR3 is TGTGCTAGTGGTTGGGACAGGAGCACAGATACGCAGTATTTT.